The source of this T cell receptor beta chain is a study of blood T cell repertoires in COVID-19. Study background: The United States, Italy and Spain provided the acute and convalescent COVID-19 samples. Sample material is recorded as cDNA or gDNA derived from T cells, B-cell-depleted T cells, or PBMCs.

In the authors' workflow: From reference gene primer amplification, estimates of nucleated cell counts were derived. TCRdb keeps only in-frame clones here, not all; method: immunoSEQ multiplex PCR. V and J calls and clone size come straight from that table; D and trimming were deduced from the DNA. The profile shows about 280,000 clones, approximately 85% of them singletons. A single count supports this clone. Trimming stripped 3 bases from V and 0 bases from J, with 18 bases between. The CDR3 loop spans 18 amino acids. Germline CDR1 LNHDA, CDR2 SQIVND (reference sequence). The sample consisted of peripheral blood. The origin of this receptor is a woman in her seventies with acute or convalescent COVID-19. The V call is TRBV19, the J call TRBJ1-5, with D tentatively TRBD1 (5 bases). The CDR3, as DNA: TGTGCCAGTAGTATGAGGACAAGTAGGTATGGTAGCAATCAGCCCCAGCATTTT. It encodes CASSMRTSRYGSNQPQHF.